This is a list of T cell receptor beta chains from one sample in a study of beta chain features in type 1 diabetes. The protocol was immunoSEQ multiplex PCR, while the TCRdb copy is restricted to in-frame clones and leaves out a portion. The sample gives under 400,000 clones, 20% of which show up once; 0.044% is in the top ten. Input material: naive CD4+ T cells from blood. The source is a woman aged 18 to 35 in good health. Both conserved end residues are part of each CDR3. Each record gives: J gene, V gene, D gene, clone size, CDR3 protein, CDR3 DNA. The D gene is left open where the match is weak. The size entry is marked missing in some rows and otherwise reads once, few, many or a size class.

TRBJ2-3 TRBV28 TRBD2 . CASSSPSSGSTDTQYF TGTGCCAGCAGTTCTCCATCTAGCGGTAGCACAGATACGCAGTATTTT
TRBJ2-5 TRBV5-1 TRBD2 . CASSLELATAETQYF TGCGCCAGCAGCTTGGAACTAGCGACGGCGGAGACCCAGTACTTC
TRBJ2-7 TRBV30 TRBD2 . CAWSVYLTSGSYEQYF TGTGCCTGGAGTGTTTATTTGACTAGCGGTTCCTACGAGCAGTACTTC
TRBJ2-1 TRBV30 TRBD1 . CAWGTGSYNEQFF TGTGCCTGGGGGACAGGTTCGTACAATGAGCAGTTCTTC
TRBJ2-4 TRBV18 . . CASSPREAENIQYF TGTGCCAGCTCACCAAGGGAGGCGGAAAACATTCAGTACTTC
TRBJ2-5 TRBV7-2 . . CASSLGVQQETQYF TGTGCCAGCAGCTTAGGCGTCCAACAAGAGACCCAGTACTTC
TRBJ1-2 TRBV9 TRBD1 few CASSTDREVGGYTF TGTGCCAGCAGCACCGACAGGGAAGTGGGTGGCTACACCTTC
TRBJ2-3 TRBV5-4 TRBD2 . CASSRDSGVTDTQYF TGTGCCAGCAGCAGAGATAGCGGGGTCACAGATACGCAGTATTTT
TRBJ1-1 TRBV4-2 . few CASSQVVGRGYTEAFF TGTGCCAGCAGCCAAGTCGTGGGGAGGGGATACACTGAAGCTTTCTTT
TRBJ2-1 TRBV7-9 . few CASSQLGSSYNEQFF TGTGCCAGCAGTCAACTAGGGAGCTCCTACAATGAGCAGTTCTTC
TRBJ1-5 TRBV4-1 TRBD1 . CASSPRGPGQGNQPQHF TGCGCCAGCAGTCCGAGAGGCCCGGGACAGGGAAATCAGCCCCAGCATTTT